The entry below describes one TCR beta chain. Its antigen is currently unknown. The entry originates in a study of T cell responses to AZD1222 COVID-19 vaccine. CDR3 length: 16 amino acids. The germline gives CDR1 MNHEY, CDR2 SMNVEV (reference sequence). With 1 base removed from V and 2 bases from J, the gap between germline ends came to 14 bases. Findings and caveats of the study: Spike as a whole was targeted by vaccine-associated CD4 TCRs, dominant at 160-218 and 743-854. Among the donors, most were white British and more were female, and clonal diversity was possibly underestimated.

Libraries were prepared by immunoSEQ multiplex PCR; TCRdb keeps only in-frame clonotypes and omits some of them. Of approximately 110,000 clones listed, roughly 80% are singletons. The clonotype originates from an adult in good health. The chain is built from TRBV27 and TRBJ1-2; a possible D gene is TRBD1 (5 bases). Sequencing used peripheral blood, obtained on day 0 of AZD1222 vaccination. CDR3 nucleotides: TGTGCCAGCAGTTTATTGGCGACGGGGCTAAACTATGGCTACACCTTC. Its protein is CASSLLATGLNYGYTF.